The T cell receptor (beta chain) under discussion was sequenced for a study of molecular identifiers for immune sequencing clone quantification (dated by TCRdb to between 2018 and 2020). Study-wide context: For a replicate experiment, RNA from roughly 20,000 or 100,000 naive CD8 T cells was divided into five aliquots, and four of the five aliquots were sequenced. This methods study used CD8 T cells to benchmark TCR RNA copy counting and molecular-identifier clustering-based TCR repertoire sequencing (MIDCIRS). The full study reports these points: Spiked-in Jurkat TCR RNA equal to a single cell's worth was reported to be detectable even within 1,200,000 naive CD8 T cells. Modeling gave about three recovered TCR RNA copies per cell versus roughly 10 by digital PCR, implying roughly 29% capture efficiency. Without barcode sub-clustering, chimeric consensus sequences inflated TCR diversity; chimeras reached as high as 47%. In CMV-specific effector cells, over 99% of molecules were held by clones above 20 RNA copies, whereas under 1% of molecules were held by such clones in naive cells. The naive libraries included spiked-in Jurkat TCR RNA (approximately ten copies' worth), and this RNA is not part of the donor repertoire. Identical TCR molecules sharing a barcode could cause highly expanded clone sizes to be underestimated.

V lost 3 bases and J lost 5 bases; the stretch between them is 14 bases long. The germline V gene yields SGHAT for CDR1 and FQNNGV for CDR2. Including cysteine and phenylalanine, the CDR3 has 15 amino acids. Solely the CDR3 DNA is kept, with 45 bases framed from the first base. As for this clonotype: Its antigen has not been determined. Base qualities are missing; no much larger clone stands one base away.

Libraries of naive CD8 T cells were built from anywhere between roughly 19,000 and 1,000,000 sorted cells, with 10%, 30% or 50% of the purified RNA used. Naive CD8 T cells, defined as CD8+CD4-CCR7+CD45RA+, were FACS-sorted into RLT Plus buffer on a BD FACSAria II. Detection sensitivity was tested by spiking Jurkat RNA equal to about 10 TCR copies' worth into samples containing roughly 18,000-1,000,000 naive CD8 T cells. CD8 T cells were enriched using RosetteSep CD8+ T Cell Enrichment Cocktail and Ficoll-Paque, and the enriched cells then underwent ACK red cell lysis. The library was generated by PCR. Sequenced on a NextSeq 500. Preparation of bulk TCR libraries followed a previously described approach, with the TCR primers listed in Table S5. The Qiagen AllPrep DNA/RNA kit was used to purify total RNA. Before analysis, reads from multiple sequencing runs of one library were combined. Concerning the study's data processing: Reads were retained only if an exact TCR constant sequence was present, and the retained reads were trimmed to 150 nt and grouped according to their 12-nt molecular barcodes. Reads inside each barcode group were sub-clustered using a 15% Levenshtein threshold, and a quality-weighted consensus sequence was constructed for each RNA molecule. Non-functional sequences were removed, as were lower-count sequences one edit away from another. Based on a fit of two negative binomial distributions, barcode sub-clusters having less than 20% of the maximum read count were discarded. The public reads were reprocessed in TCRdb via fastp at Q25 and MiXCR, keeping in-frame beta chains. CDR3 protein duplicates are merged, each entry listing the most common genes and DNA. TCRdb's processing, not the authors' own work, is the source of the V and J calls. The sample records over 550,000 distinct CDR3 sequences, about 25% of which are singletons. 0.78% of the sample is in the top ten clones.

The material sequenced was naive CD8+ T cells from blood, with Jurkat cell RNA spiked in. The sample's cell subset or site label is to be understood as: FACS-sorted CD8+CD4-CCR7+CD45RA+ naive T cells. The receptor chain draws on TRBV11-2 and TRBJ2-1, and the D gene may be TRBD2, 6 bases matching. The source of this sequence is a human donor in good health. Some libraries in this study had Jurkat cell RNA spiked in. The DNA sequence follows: TGTGCCAGCAGCTTCAACGGGGAGGCCCACAATGAGCAGTTCTTC. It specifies CASSFNGEAHNEQFF.